The rows below give T cell receptor beta chains drawn from one sample of a study of CD8 T cells in ankylosing spondylitis. From the 5' RACE reads, TCRdb called clonotypes with MiXCR, one entry per CDR3 protein. Here the sample spans 250,000 to 350,000 distinct CDR3 sequences, around 20% being singletons. Material: blood, either unsorted or a sorted T cell fraction (not recorded which). Every receptor here comes from a male donor with ankylosing spondylitis or in good health (not recorded which). The CDR3 runs from the conserved cysteine through the conserved F or W. The D gene is left open where the match is weak. The listing skips clone size in some rows; elsewhere it reads once, few, many or a size class.

d_gene	v_gene	abundance	j_gene	CDR3nt	CDR3aa
.	TRBV12-3/TRBV12-4	.	TRBJ2-1	TGTGCCAGCAGTCCGAATTCCCGGGACAATGAGCAGTTCTTC	CASSPNSRDNEQFF
TRBD1	TRBV18	.	TRBJ1-2	TGTGCCAGCTCAGCCGGGACAGCTCTATGGGGCTACACCTTC	CASSAGTALWGYTF
TRBD1	TRBV12-3/TRBV12-4	.	TRBJ2-1	TGTGCCAGCAGCTGGAGTCCGGGACAGGGGACAGGCAATGAGCAGTTCTTC	CASSWSPGQGTGNEQFF
.	TRBV18	few	TRBJ2-1	TGTGCCAGCTCACTGGGACTCCATTCGCATGAGCAGTTCTTC	CASSLGLHSHEQFF
TRBD2	TRBV20-1	.	TRBJ2-3	TGCAGTGCCACCGGACTAGCGGGAGATACGCAGTATTTT	CSATGLAGDTQYF
.	TRBV10-3	many	TRBJ2-3	TGTGCCATCAGTGAGCCCGAGGGTTCCCGGTATTTT	CAISEPEGSRYF
TRBD1	TRBV12-3/TRBV12-4	few	TRBJ2-1	TGTGCCAGCAGTGACTGGGACAGGGTTAACAATGAGCAGTTCTTC	CASSDWDRVNNEQFF
.	TRBV28	few	TRBJ1-1	TGTGCCAGCAGTGTTTGGGGGGCTATGAACACTGAAGCTTTCTTT	CASSVWGAMNTEAFF
.	TRBV4-2	.	TRBJ2-3	TGTGCCAGCAGCCAAGAACCAGGCAGGGGAGCAGATACGCAGTATTTT	CASSQEPGRGADTQYF
TRBD2	TRBV11-2	.	TRBJ2-3	TGTGCCAGCAGCCCCGGACTAGCGGGGGTTAGCACAGATACGCAGTATTTT	CASSPGLAGVSTDTQYF
TRBD1	TRBV5-6	few	TRBJ2-3	TGTGCCAGCAGCTCTACGGGACAGGGGGCATCAAATACGCAGTATTTT	CASSSTGQGASNTQYF
.	TRBV2	.	TRBJ1-4	TGTGCCAGCACCCGGGACACAACTAACGAAAAACTGTTTTTT	CASTRDTTNEKLFF
.	TRBV20-1	many	TRBJ1-1	TGCAGTGCTAGGGGTCTTGGGGCTGCGAACCCTGAAGCTTTCTTT	CSARGLGAANPEAFF
TRBD1	TRBV10-3	many	TRBJ1-3	TGTGCCGTGGACAGGGGCTCTGGAAACACCATATATTTT	CAVDRGSGNTIYF
TRBD1	TRBV5-1	few	TRBJ1-2	TGCGCCAGCAGCTTGGGAGGGACAGGGTACTATGGCTACACCTTC	CASSLGGTGYYGYTF
TRBD1	TRBV6-5	.	TRBJ1-1	TGTGCCAGCAGTTACGGGCACTTGACAGGGCGTAACACTGAAGCTTTCTTT	CASSYGHLTGRNTEAFF
.	TRBV18	few	TRBJ2-1	TGTGCCAGCTCACCGGGACGGGATTACAATGAGCAGTTCTTC	CASSPGRDYNEQFF